Listed here are 9 T cell receptor beta chains from one sample, sequenced in a study of spatial heterogeneity in lung cancer. Described time point: blood at routine non-recurrence follow-up after resection. The input material, whole RNA from tumor, nontumor lung or frozen PBMC, was sequenced unsorted. TCRdb fed the 5' RACE reads into MiXCR, producing one record per CDR3 protein. The table includes some 120,000 distinct CDR3 sequences, 10% to 15% detected once. The sample in question was PBMCs, obtained at follow-up. The receptors originated from a male donor with early-stage non-small cell lung cancer.

The rearrangement links TRBV20-1 to TRBJ1-2; D possibly corresponds to TRBD1 (6 bases). The CDR3 runs 16 residues. The germline V gene has CDR1 DFQATT and CDR2 SNEGSKA (reference sequence). Trimming took off 0 bases at V and 4 bases at J, with 18 bases between the two ends. The CDR3 nucleotides read TGCAGTGCTAGAGATGCGACCCCACAGGGTGGCTATGGCTACACCTTC. Translated: CSARDATPQGGYGYTF.

CDR3 nucleotides: TGTGCCAGCAGCTTAGGCACTGAAGCTTTCTTT. Translating it yields CASSLGTEAFF. The rearrangement links TRBV11-3 to TRBJ1-1, with no clear D. Trimming pared 1 base from V and 4 bases from J, leaving 1 base between. Germline V gives CDR1 SGHNT, CDR2 YENEEA. The CDR3 runs 11 residues.

This chain uses TRBV10-3 with TRBJ2-7; D gene ambiguous. The germline CDR1 and CDR2 sequences are ENHRY and SYGVKD. Trimming took 0 bases from V and 5 from J, leaving 8 bases between them. The CDR3 covers 13 residues. CDR3 amino acids: CAISESNDNEQYF. CDR3 in DNA: TGTGCCATCAGTGAGTCCAACGATAACGAGCAGTACTTC.

The sample holds many counts of this clonotype. The V and J genes are TRBV29-1 and TRBJ1-2; D is perhaps TRBD1 (6 bases). This CDR3 has 11 amino acids. The V end was cut by 5 bases, the J end by 8 bases, with 12 bases between. CDR1 is SQVTM, CDR2 ANQGSEA, per germline. CDR3 amino acids: CSVYRDGGYTF. CDR3 bases: TGCAGCGTTTACAGGGACGGGGGCTACACCTTC.

The CDR3 is CASSLASTGANTGELFF. As DNA, the CDR3 is TGTGCCAGCAGCTTAGCCTCGACAGGCGCGAACACCGGGGAGCTGTTTTTT. V and J are TRBV7-2 and TRBJ2-2, with D possibly matching TRBD1 (6 bases). V dropped 0 bases and J dropped 0 bases, with 11 bases sitting between them. There are 17 residues in the CDR3. The germline gives CDR1 SGHTA, CDR2 FQGNSA.

The V and J genes are TRBV7-9 and TRBJ1-5, with 7 bases aligning to TRBD1. V was clipped by 2 bases and J by 5 bases; unmatched bases: 3. This CDR3 is built from 14 residues. Germline V gene sequence: CDR1 SEHNR, CDR2 FQNEAQ (reference sequence). CDR3 amino acids: CASSLLGTDQPQHF. For the CDR3, the DNA is TGTGCCAGCAGCTTATTAGGGACAGATCAGCCCCAGCATTTT.

V and J are TRBV6-5 and TRBJ2-7, with D tentatively TRBD1 or TRBD2 (6 bases each). Germline CDR1 is MNHEY and CDR2 is SVGAGI. With 6 bases removed from V and 5 bases from J, the gap between germline ends came to 17 bases. The CDR3 contains 14 residues. The CDR3 region has the DNA TGTGCCAGCAGGCCTAGGTGGGGGGCGGACGAGCAGTACTTC. Its translation: CASRPRWGADEQYF.

This clonotype occurred a few times. The rearrangement links TRBV12-2 to TRBJ1-3. TRBV12-2 counts as a pseudogene. The CDR3 spans 17 residues. The DNA of the CDR3 is TGTGCAAGTCGCTTGTACCAGTACGATTTCTCTGGAAACACCATATATTTT. Translating gives CASRLYQYDFSGNTIYF.

This clonotype has a count of ten or more. The chain combines TRBV6-2 or TRBV6-3 with TRBJ2-1; a possible D gene is TRBD2 (6 bases). The CDR3 spans 16 residues. V lost 6 bases and J lost 4, with 19 bases in between. Germline assignment: CDR1 MNHEY and CDR2 SVGEGT. CDR3 residues: CASSPRRASSYNEQFF. The CDR3 nucleotides are TGTGCCAGCAGCCCCCGGAGGGCTAGCTCTTACAATGAGCAGTTCTTC.